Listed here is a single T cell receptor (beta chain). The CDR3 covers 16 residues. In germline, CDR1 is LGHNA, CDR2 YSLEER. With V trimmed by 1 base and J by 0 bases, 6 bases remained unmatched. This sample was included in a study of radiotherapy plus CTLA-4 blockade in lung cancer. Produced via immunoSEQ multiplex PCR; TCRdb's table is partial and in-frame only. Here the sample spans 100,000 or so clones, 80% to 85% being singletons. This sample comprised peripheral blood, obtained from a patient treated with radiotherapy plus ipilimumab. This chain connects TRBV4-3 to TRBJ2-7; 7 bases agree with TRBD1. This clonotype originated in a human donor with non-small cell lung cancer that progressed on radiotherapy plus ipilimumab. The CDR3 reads CASSQGVGQPSYEQYF. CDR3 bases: TGCGCCAGCAGCCAAGGGGTGGGACAGCCCTCCTACGAGCAGTACTTC.